The TCR beta chain under discussion was sequenced for a study of cytomegalovirus exposure and HLA in healthy donors. It was with 60 Vbeta and 13 Jbeta primers that the PCR ran. Per the study methods: A follow-up analysis tallied about 80 million unique TCR beta chains, about 10 million shared. The data were produced by immunoSEQ multiplex PCR, yet TCRdb's version contains in-frame clones alone and is incomplete. V and J calls plus clone size are reproduced from that table; the DNA served to infer D and trimming. The sample has approximately 190,000 clones; around 75% are singletons. Germline CDR1 and CDR2: SGDLS and YYNGEE. After removal of 4 bases from V and 6 bases from J, the junction contained 9 bases not matched to a gene. The length of the CDR3 is 14 residues.

The chain links TRBV9 to TRBJ2-7; TRBD2 aligns across 8 bases. The sequenced sample was PBMCs. The receptor's source is a man aged 35-49 years in good health and CMV-seropositive. CDR3: CASSSGGGTGEQYF. The CDR3 DNA sequence: TGTGCCAGCAGCTCCGGGGGGGGTACGGGCGAGCAGTACTTC.